This is a list of T cell receptor beta chains from one sample in a study of shared clonotypes between healthy human individuals. Here immunoSEQ multiplex PCR was the method, and the copy in TCRdb shows in-frame clones only, minus some. The table records 90,000 to 120,000 clones, 68% of them present only once. Sequenced input: memory CD8+ T cells sorted from blood. These receptors all come from a woman between 25 and 40 years old in good health. Both conserved end residues are part of each CDR3. A D gene is named only where the DNA matches it firmly. A row's size may be missing; if present it is once, few, many or a size class.

>TRBJ2-7|14|TRBV11-2|NA|TRBD2
CASSFSGIVDEQYF
TGTGCCAGCAGCTTTAGCGGGATCGTCGACGAGCAGTACTTC
>TRBJ2-7|16|TRBV21-1|few|NA
CASSKGLEEIIYEQYF
TGTGCCAGCAGCAAAGGACTAGAAGAGATAATATACGAGCAGTACTTC
>TRBJ1-5|12|TRBV19|many|NA
CATDQGLQPQHF
TGTGCCACTGATCAGGGTCTTCAGCCCCAGCATTTT
>TRBJ2-5|13|TRBV29-1|few|NA
CSVSPISQETQYF
TGCAGCGTCTCGCCTATATCCCAAGAGACCCAGTACTTC
>TRBJ1-4|13|TRBV18|once|NA
CASSPGWGEKLFF
TGTGCCAGCTCACCCGGATGGGGGGAAAAACTGTTTTTT
>TRBJ1-5|13|TRBV30|NA|TRBD1
CAWRGQWDQPQHF
TGTGCCTGGAGGGGACAGTGGGATCAGCCCCAGCATTTT
>TRBJ2-6|18|TRBV2|NA|NA
CASSDVIYRYNRANVLTF
TGTGCCAGCAGTGATGTAATTTACCGATACAATCGGGCCAACGTCCTGACTTTC
>TRBJ1-3|14|TRBV13|NA|NA
CASSSYSSGNTIYF
TGTGCCAGCAGCTCTTACAGCTCTGGAAACACCATATATTTT
>TRBJ1-5|14|TRBV27|NA|TRBD1
CASSRDRSGQPQHF
TGTGCCAGCAGTCGGGACAGGTCGGGTCAGCCCCAGCATTTT
>TRBJ1-2|14|TRBV9|NA|NA
CASSGEGQYYGYTF
TGTGCCAGCAGCGGAGAGGGGCAGTACTATGGCTACACCTTC
>TRBJ2-7|14|TRBV5-5|NA|NA
CASSFWTIGYEQYF
TGTGCCAGCAGCTTCTGGACTATTGGGTACGAGCAGTACTTC